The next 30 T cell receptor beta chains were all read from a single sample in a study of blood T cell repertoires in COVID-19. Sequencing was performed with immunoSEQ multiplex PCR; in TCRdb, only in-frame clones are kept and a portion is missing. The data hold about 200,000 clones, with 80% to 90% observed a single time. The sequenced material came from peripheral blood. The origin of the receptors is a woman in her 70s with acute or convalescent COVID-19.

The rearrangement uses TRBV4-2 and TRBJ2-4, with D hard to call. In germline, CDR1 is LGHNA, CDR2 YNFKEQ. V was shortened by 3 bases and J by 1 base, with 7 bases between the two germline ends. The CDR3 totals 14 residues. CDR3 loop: CASSQLGAKNIQYF. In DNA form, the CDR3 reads TGTGCCAGCAGCCAGCTCGGGGCCAAAAACATTCAGTACTTC.

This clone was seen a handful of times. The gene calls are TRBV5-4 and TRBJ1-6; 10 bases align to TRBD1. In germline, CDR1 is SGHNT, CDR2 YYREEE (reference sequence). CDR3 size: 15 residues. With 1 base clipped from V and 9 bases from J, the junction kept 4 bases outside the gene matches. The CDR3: CASSLRGQGISPLHF. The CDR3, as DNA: TGTGCCAGCAGCTTGCGGGGACAGGGGATTTCACCCCTCCACTTT.

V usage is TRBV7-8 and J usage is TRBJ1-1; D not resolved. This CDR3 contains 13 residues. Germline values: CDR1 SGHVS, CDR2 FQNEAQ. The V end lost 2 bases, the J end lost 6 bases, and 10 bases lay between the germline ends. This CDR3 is CASSLFQEAEAFF. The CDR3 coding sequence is TGTGCCAGCAGCTTATTTCAGGAGGCTGAAGCTTTCTTT.

The CDR3 DNA reads as TGTGCCAGCAGGGCGGGGGGTCAAGGCAAAAACATTCAGTACTTC. Amino acids: CASRAGGQGKNIQYF. This rearrangement joins TRBV4-2 to TRBJ2-4; 8 bases are a match to TRBD2. The ends lost 6 bases at V and 3 bases at J; junction bases unmatched: 7. CDR1 is LGHNA and CDR2 is YNFKEQ in the germline V gene. This CDR3 is 15 amino acids long.

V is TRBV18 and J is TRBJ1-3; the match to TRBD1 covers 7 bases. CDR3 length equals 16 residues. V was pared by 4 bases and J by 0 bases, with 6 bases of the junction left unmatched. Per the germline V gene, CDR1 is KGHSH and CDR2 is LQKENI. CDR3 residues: CASSLGQLSSGNTIYF. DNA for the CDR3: TGTGCCAGCTCACTGGGACAGCTGAGCTCTGGAAACACCATATATTTT.

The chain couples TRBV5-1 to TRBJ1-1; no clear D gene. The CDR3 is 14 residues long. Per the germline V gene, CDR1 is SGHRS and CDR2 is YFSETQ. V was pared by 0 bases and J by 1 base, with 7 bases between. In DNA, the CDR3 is TGCGCCAGCAGCTTGGCACTTCCGAACACTGAAGCTTTCTTT. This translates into CASSLALPNTEAFF.

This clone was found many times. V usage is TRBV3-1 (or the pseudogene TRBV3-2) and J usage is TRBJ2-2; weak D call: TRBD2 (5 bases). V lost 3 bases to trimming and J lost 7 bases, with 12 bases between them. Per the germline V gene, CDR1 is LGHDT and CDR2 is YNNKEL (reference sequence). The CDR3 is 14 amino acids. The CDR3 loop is CASSHRGRDGELFF. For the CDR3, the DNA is TGTGCCAGCAGCCACCGGGGTAGAGACGGGGAGCTGTTTTTT.

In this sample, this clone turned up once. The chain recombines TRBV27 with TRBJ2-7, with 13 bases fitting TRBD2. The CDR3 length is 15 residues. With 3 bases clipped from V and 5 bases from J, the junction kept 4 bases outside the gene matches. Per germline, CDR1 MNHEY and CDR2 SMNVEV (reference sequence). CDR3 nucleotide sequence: TGTGCCAGCAGTTTCCCGGGACTAGCGGGAAACGAGCAGTACTTC. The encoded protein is CASSFPGLAGNEQYF.

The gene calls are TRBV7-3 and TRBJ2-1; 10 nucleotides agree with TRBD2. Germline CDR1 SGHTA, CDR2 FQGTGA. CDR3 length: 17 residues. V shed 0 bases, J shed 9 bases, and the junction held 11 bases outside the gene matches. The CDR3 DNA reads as TGTGCCAGCAGCTTAACCAGGGCTAGCGGGAGACACGGTGAGCAGTTCTTC. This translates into CASSLTRASGRHGEQFF.

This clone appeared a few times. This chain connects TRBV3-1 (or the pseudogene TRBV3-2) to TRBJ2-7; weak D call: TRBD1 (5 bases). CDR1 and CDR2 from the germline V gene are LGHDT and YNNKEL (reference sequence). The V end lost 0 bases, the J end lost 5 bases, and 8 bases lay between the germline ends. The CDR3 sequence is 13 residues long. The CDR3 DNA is TGTGCCAGCAGCCAAGAAAACAGGAACGAGCAGTACTTC. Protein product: CASSQENRNEQYF.

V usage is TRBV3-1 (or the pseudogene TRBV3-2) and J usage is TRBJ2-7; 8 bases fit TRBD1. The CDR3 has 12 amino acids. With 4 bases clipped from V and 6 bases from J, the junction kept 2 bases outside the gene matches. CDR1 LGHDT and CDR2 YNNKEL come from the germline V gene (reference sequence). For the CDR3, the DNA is TGTGCCAGCAGCCGAGGGACAGGCGAGCAGTACTTC. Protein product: CASSRGTGEQYF.

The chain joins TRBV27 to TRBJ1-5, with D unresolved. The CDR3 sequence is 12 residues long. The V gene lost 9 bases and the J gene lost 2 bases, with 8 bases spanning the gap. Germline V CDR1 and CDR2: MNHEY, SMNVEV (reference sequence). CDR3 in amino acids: CASREGNQPQHF. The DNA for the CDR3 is TGTGCCAGTCGGGAGGGCAATCAGCCCCAGCATTTT.

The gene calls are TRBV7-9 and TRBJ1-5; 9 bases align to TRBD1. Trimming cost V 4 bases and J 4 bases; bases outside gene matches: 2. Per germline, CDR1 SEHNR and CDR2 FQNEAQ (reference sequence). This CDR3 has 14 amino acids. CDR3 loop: CASSWTGANQPQHF. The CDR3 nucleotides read TGTGCCAGCAGCTGGACAGGGGCTAATCAGCCCCAGCATTTT.

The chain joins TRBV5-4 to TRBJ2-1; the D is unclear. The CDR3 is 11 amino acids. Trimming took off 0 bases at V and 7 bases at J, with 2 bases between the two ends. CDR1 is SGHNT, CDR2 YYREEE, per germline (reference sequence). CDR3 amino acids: CASSLANEQFF. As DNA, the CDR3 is TGTGCCAGCAGCTTGGCAAATGAGCAGTTCTTC.

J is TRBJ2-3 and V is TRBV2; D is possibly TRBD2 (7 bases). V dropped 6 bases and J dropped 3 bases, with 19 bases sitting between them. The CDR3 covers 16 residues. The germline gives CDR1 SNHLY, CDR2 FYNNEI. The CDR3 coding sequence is TGTGCCAGCAGGCCGGGGGCGGGAGACGGGACAGATACGCAGTATTTT. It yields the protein CASRPGAGDGTDTQYF. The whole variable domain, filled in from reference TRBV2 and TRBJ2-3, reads EPEVTQTPSHQVTQMGQEVILRCVPISNHLYFYWYRQILGQKVEFLVSFYNNEISEKSEIFDDQFSVERPDGSNFTLKIRSTKLEDSAMYFCASRPGAGDGTDTQYFGPGTRLTVL.

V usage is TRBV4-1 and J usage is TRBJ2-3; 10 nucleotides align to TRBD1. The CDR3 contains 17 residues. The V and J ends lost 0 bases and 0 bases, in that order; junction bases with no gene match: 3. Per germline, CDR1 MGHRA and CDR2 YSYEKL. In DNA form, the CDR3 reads TGCGCCAGCAGCCAAGACGGGACAGGGGCTAGCACAGATACGCAGTATTTT. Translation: CASSQDGTGASTDTQYF.

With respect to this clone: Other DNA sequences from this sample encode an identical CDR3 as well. CDR3 DNA: TGTGCCAGCAGCCCGGACAGGGGGGGTTCACCCCTCCACTTT. Translating gives CASSPDRGGSPLHF. The V and J genes are TRBV7-9 and TRBJ1-6, with 10 positions matching TRBD1. The CDR3 length is 14 residues. The junction had 4 bases not matched to a gene; V was cut back by 5 bases and J by 9 bases. Germline CDR1 SEHNR, CDR2 FQNEAQ (reference sequence).

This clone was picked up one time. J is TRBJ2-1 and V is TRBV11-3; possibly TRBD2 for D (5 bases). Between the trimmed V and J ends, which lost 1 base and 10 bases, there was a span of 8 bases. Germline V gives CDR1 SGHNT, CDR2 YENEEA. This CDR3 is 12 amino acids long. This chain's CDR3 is CASSLGTGEQFF. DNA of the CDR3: TGTGCCAGCAGCTTAGGAACGGGGGAGCAGTTCTTC.

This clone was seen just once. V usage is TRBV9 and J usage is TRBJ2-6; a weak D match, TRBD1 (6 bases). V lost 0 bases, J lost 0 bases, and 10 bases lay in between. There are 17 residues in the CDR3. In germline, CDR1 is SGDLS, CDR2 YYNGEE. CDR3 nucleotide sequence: TGTGCCAGCAGCGTAGATAGCAGGGGCTCTGGGGCCAACGTCCTGACTTTC. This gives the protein CASSVDSRGSGANVLTF.

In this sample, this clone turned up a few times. CDR3 DNA sequence: TGTGCCAGCAGCTCTGGGTGGGACAGGGACTCACCCCTCCACTTT. Translation: CASSSGWDRDSPLHF. The rearrangement links TRBV7-2 to TRBJ1-6, with 9 positions matching TRBD1. Germline CDR1 and CDR2: SGHTA and FQGNSA. The CDR3 length is 15 residues. V dropped 4 bases and J dropped 10; count of bases not matched to a gene: 8. The full variable domain, completed using reference TRBV7-2 and TRBJ1-6, is GAGVSQSPSNKVTEKGKDVELRCDPISGHTALYWYRQSLGQGLEFLIYFQGNSAPDKSGLPSDRFSAERTGGSVSTLTIQRTQQEDSAVYLCASSSGWDRDSPLHFGNGTRLTVT.

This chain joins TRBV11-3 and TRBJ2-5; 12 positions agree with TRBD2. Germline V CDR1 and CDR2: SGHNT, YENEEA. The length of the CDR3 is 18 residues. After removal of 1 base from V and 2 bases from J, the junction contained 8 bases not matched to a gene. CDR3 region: CASSLGRLAGASQETQYF. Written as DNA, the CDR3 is TGTGCCAGCAGCTTAGGACGACTAGCGGGAGCCTCTCAAGAGACCCAGTACTTC.

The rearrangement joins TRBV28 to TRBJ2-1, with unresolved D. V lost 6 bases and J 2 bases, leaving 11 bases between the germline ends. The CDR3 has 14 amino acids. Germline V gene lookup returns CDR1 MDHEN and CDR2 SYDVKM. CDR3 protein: CASRLAETYNEQFF. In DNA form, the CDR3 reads TGTGCCAGCAGACTCGCCGAGACCTACAATGAGCAGTTCTTC.

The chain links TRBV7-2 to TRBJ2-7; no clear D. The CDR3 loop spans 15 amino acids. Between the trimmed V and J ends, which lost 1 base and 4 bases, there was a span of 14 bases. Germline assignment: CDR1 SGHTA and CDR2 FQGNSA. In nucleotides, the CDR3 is TGTGCCAGCAGCTTAGACGGAGCCTTCGCATACGAGCAGTACTTC. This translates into CASSLDGAFAYEQYF. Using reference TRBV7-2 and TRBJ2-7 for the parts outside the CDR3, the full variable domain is GAGVSQSPSNKVTEKGKDVELRCDPISGHTALYWYRQSLGQGLEFLIYFQGNSAPDKSGLPSDRFSAERTGGSVSTLTIQRTQQEDSAVYLCASSLDGAFAYEQYFGPGTRLTVT.

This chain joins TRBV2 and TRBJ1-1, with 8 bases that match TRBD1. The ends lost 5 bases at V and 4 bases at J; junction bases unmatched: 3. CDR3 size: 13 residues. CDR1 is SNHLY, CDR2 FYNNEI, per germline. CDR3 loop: CASSRTGGTEAFF. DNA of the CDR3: TGTGCCAGCAGTAGAACAGGGGGCACTGAAGCTTTCTTT.

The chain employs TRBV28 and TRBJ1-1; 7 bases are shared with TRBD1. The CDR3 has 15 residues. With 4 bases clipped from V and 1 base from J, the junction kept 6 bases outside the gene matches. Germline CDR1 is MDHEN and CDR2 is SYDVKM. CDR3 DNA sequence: TGTGCCAGCAGTTCCTCCGGGACAGCGAACACTGAAGCTTTCTTT. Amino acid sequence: CASSSSGTANTEAFF.

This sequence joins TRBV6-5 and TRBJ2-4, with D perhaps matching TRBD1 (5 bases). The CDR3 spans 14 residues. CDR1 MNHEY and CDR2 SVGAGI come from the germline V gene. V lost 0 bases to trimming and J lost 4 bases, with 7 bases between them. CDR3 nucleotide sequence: TGTGCCAGCAGTTACTCGGCAGGGAAAAACATTCAGTACTTC. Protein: CASSYSAGKNIQYF.

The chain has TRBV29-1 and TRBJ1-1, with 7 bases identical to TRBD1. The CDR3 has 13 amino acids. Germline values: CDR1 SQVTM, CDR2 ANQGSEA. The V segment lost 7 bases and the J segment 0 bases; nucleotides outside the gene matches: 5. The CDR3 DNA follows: TGCAGCGGCACCACAGGGGTGAACACTGAAGCTTTCTTT. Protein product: CSGTTGVNTEAFF.

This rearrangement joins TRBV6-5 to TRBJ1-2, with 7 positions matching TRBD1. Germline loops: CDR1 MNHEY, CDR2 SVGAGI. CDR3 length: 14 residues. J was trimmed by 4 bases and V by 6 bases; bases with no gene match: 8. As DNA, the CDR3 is TGTGCCAGCAGCCCACCGGGACAGCCCTATGGCTACACCTTC. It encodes CASSPPGQPYGYTF.

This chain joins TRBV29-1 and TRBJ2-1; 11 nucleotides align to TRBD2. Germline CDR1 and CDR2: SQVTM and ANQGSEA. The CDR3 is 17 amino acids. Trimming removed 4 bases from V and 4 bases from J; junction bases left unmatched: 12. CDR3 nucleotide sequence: TGCAGCGTTGTAGGGATAGCGGGGGGGAAACTTTACAATGAGCAGTTCTTC. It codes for CSVVGIAGGKLYNEQFF.

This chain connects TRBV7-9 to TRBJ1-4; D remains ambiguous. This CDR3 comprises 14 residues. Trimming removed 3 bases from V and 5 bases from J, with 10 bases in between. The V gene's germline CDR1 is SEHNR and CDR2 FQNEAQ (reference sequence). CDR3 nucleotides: TGTGCCAGCAGCTTGGAGGGTGGGAATGAAAAACTGTTTTTT. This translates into CASSLEGGNEKLFF.